One and the same sample provided the 26 T cell receptor beta chains below, sequenced in a study of blood T cell repertoires in COVID-19. Assay used: immunoSEQ multiplex PCR; TCRdb lists only in-frame clones, some missing. The sample lists about 53,000 clones; approximately 87% were seen once. The specimen sequenced was peripheral blood. Every receptor here comes from a man aged 50 to 60 with acute or convalescent COVID-19.

The gene calls are TRBV29-1 and TRBJ2-7; perhaps TRBD2 as D (6 bases). The V and J ends lost 6 bases and 1 base respectively, with 16 bases between them. The CDR3 consists of 14 residues. Germline values: CDR1 SQVTM, CDR2 ANQGSEA. In DNA form, the CDR3 reads TGCAGCGTGGCCCTATTGGGGGGTTCCTACGAGCAGTACTTC. Translating gives CSVALLGGSYEQYF.

This clone was detected a few times. The J gene is TRBJ2-7, the V gene TRBV2; 9 bases match TRBD1. J lost 5 bases, V lost 8 bases, and 7 bases had no gene match. The CDR3 covers 13 residues. Germline V gene lookup returns CDR1 SNHLY and CDR2 FYNNEI. CDR3 nucleotides: TGTGCCAGCGGCCACAGGGGGCTACACGAGCAGTACTTC. Translation: CASGHRGLHEQYF. Looking up the rest from reference TRBV2 and TRBJ2-7 gives the full variable domain: EPEVTQTPSHQVTQMGQEVILRCVPISNHLYFYWYRQILGQKVEFLVSFYNNEISEKSEIFDDQFSVERPDGSNFTLKIRSTKLEDSAMYFCASGHRGLHEQYFGPGTRLTVT.

The rearrangement joins TRBV5-4 to TRBJ2-5, with 9 bases aligning to TRBD2. CDR1 and CDR2 from the germline V gene are SGHNT and YYREEE (reference sequence). V was pared by 2 bases and J by 1 base, with 6 bases of the junction left unmatched. The CDR3 spans 16 residues. Here the CDR3 reads CASSFGSGRSQETQYF. CDR3 bases: TGTGCCAGCAGCTTTGGGAGCGGGAGGTCCCAAGAGACCCAGTACTTC.

The V gene is TRBV19, the J gene TRBJ1-5; no clear D gene. Trimming cost V 1 base and J 3 bases, with 10 bases left between them. Germline V gene sequence: CDR1 LNHDA, CDR2 SQIVND (reference sequence). The CDR3 extends over 15 amino acids. CDR3 nucleotides: TGTGCCAGTAGTATAGGGGTCCAGGTCAATCAGCCCCAGCATTTT. Its protein is CASSIGVQVNQPQHF.

This clone was counted once. This CDR3 is CASSLGDGQPEAFF. The CDR3 DNA is TGTGCCAGCAGCTTAGGAGACGGACAGCCTGAAGCTTTCTTT. The V gene is TRBV7-6, the J gene TRBJ1-1; possibly TRBD1 for D (6 bases). The V end lost 1 base, the J end lost 6 bases, and 12 bases lay between the germline ends. CDR1 is SGHVS, CDR2 FNYEAQ, per germline. The CDR3 has 14 residues.

V gene TRBV19 combines with J gene TRBJ1-2; no clear D gene. V lost 10 bases to trimming and J lost 4 bases, with 19 bases between them. The CDR3 has 14 amino acids. CDR1 and CDR2 (germline): LNHDA, SQIVND (reference sequence). CDR3 region: CATHFGFPAYGYTF. DNA for the CDR3: TGTGCCACCCACTTCGGGTTCCCAGCCTATGGCTACACCTTC.

The rearrangement uses TRBV14 and TRBJ1-2; tentative D call: TRBD1 (5 bases). The germline V gene has CDR1 SGHDN and CDR2 FVKESK. This CDR3 has 15 amino acids. V lost 1 base and J 5 bases, leaving 14 bases between the germline ends. Written as DNA, the CDR3 is TGTGCCAGCAGCCAAGTGGTCGGCAGGGCATATGGCTACACCTTC. This encodes CASSQVVGRAYGYTF. Variable domain in full (rest from reference TRBV14 and TRBJ1-2): EAGVTQFPSHSVIEKGQTVTLRCDPISGHDNLYWYRRVMGKEIKFLLHFVKESKQDESGMPNNRFLAERTGGTYSTLKVQPAELEDSGVYFCASSQVVGRAYGYTFGSGTRLTVV.

The CDR3 is CAIIGRETQYF. CDR3 nucleotides: TGTGCCATTATCGGGAGGGAGACCCAGTACTTC. V and J are TRBV6-5 and TRBJ2-5; 7 bases agree with TRBD2. This CDR3 is 11 amino acids long. V lost 10 bases, J lost 5 bases, and 4 bases stayed unmatched. Germline-derived CDR1 and CDR2 are MNHEY and SVGAGI.

The chain couples TRBV28 to TRBJ1-2; 8 bases are shared with TRBD1. Trimming took 0 bases from V and 3 from J; bases not matched to a gene: 9. This CDR3 region has 17 residues. Germline V gene sequence: CDR1 MDHEN, CDR2 SYDVKM. The CDR3 sequence is CASSLWEGQGSDYGYTF. CDR3 nucleotides: TGTGCCAGCAGTTTATGGGAAGGACAGGGATCGGACTATGGCTACACCTTC.

The chain employs TRBV6-5 and TRBJ2-1, with a weak D call TRBD1 (5 bases). The V and J ends lost 7 bases and 4 bases respectively, with 11 bases between them. CDR3 length: 13 amino acids. Germline CDR1 is MNHEY and CDR2 is SVGAGI. CDR3 nucleotides: TGTGCCAGCAATCTACAGGCTTACAATGAGCAGTTCTTC. Protein: CASNLQAYNEQFF.

This clone was detected only once. V is TRBV11-2 and J is TRBJ1-2; D is unresolved. The V and J ends lost 5 bases and 2 bases respectively, with 6 bases between them. The germline gives CDR1 SGHAT, CDR2 FQNNGV. The CDR3 covers 12 residues. The CDR3 DNA reads as TGTGCCAGCAGCAGGAGGAACTATGGCTACACCTTC. It translates to CASSRRNYGYTF. The complete variable domain, with remaining parts taken from reference TRBV11-2 and TRBJ1-2, reads EAGVAQSPRYKIIEKRQSVAFWCNPISGHATLYWYQQILGQGPKLLIQFQNNGVVDDSQLPKDRFSAERLKGVDSTLKIQPAKLEDSAVYLCASSRRNYGYTFGSGTRLTVV.

The rearrangement links TRBV30 to TRBJ2-6; D perhaps matches TRBD2 (5 bases). Germline loops: CDR1 GTSNPN, CDR2 SVGIG (reference sequence). V was pared by 8 bases and J by 4 bases, with 15 bases between. The CDR3 runs to 14 residues. CDR3 nucleotides: TGTGCCCGGGATGGGCTTGCAGGGGCCAACGTCCTGACTTTC. Encoded protein: CARDGLAGANVLTF. Based on the CDR3 plus reference TRBV30 and TRBJ2-6, the full variable domain is SQTIHQWPATLVQPVGSPLSLECTVEGTSNPNLYWYRQAAGRGLQLLFYSVGIGQISSEVPQNLSASRPQDRQFILSSKKLLLSDSGFYLCARDGLAGANVLTFGAGSRLTVL.

The V and J genes are TRBV24-1 and TRBJ1-1; 7 bases align to TRBD1. Germline V gene lookup returns CDR1 KGHDR and CDR2 SFDVKD. V trimming: 2 bases; J trimming: 5 bases; junction bases outside the gene matches: 7. The CDR3 is made up of 15 amino acids. CDR3 in DNA: TGTGCCACCAGTGATTCCAGGGGGTTAGGTACTGAAGCTTTCTTT. The encoded protein is CATSDSRGLGTEAFF.

The V and J genes are TRBV14 and TRBJ2-2; D gene ambiguous. V lost 1 base and J 8 bases, leaving 8 bases between the germline ends. The CDR3 is 13 residues long. The germline CDR1 and CDR2 sequences are SGHDN and FVKESK. CDR3 nucleotides: TGTGCCAGCAGCCAAGGAAGAACAGGGGAGCTGTTTTTT. Its protein is CASSQGRTGELFF.

This chain links TRBV6-5 with TRBJ2-2; 8 bases map to TRBD1. Germline values: CDR1 MNHEY, CDR2 SVGAGI. J gave up 7 bases and V 10 bases, and 14 bases lay outside the gene matches. The CDR3 loop spans 15 amino acids. CDR3 DNA: TGTGCCATCCACTTCGGGACAGGCGTAAACGGGGAGCTGTTTTTT. Translated: CAIHFGTGVNGELFF.

The V and J genes are TRBV4-2 and TRBJ1-5; 8 positions agree with TRBD1. J gave up 7 bases and V 0 bases, and 5 bases lay outside the gene matches. This CDR3 contains 15 residues. In germline, CDR1 is LGHNA, CDR2 YNFKEQ. The CDR3 bases are TGTGCCAGCAGCCAAGACAGGGGGCACGGGCAGCCCCAGCATTTT. This codes for CASSQDRGHGQPQHF.

The J gene is TRBJ1-5, the V gene TRBV5-1, with a possible D match to TRBD1 (6 bases). V was cut by 0 bases and J by 7 bases, with 11 bases left in between. The CDR3 covers 14 residues. The germline V gene encodes CDR1 SGHRS and CDR2 YFSETQ. The CDR3 DNA sequence: TGCGCCAGCAGCTTGGAAGGGGGGGACCAGCCCCAGCATTTT. Translating it yields CASSLEGGDQPQHF.

This rearrangement joins TRBV5-5 to TRBJ2-3; TRBD2 matches at 9 bases. The ends lost 6 bases at V and 6 bases at J; junction bases unmatched: 8. The CDR3 runs 14 residues. Per germline, CDR1 SGHKS and CDR2 YYEKEE (reference sequence). CDR3 DNA sequence: TGTGCCAGCACCAGGTCTAGCGGGGACGATACGCAGTATTTT. Protein sequence: CASTRSSGDDTQYF. Full variable domain (missing parts from reference TRBV5-5 and TRBJ2-3): DAGVTQSPTHLIKTRGQQVTLRCSPISGHKSVSWYQQVLGQGPQFIFQYYEKEERGRGNFPDRFSARQFPNYSSELNVNALLLGDSALYLCASTRSSGDDTQYFGPGTRLTVL.

The rearrangement uses TRBV5-1 and TRBJ2-7, with 11 bases that match TRBD1. CDR1 SGHRS and CDR2 YFSETQ come from the germline V gene. There are 15 residues in the CDR3. The V gene end was trimmed by 1 base and the J gene end by 2 bases; junction bases not matched to a gene: 2. The CDR3 nucleotides read TGCGCCAGCAGCTTGCAGGGACAGGGGGCCTACGAGCAGTACTTC. Protein: CASSLQGQGAYEQYF.

The chain links TRBV7-9 to TRBJ1-1; D is unresolved. V lost 4 bases, J lost 0 bases, and 9 bases lay in between. The CDR3 is 14 amino acids. Germline loops: CDR1 SEHNR, CDR2 FQNEAQ (reference sequence). CDR3 DNA sequence: TGTGCCAGCAGCTCCGTTTACATGAACACTGAAGCTTTCTTT. It encodes CASSSVYMNTEAFF.

The gene calls are TRBV21-1 and TRBJ1-3; TRBD1 reflects the table's D call only, with no check against the DNA. TRBV21-1 is recorded as a pseudogene. This CDR3 is 14 amino acids long. CDR3 residues: CASSAGQGGNTIYF. CDR3 sequence (DNA): TGTGCCAGCAGTGCGGGACAGGGCGGAAACACCATATATTTT.

This rearrangement joins TRBV19 to TRBJ2-7; 7 nucleotides line up with TRBD1. V lost 5 bases, J lost 0 bases, and 4 bases stayed unmatched. The germline gives CDR1 LNHDA, CDR2 SQIVND (reference sequence). This CDR3 region has 14 residues. This CDR3 reads CASSRGQVSYEQYF. DNA of the CDR3: TGTGCCAGTAGTCGCGGACAGGTCTCCTACGAGCAGTACTTC.

This clone rates as medium-sized. The rearrangement joins TRBV7-2 to TRBJ2-7; a weak D match, TRBD2 (6 bases). This CDR3 has 15 residues. Deletions cut 1 base from V and 7 bases from J, with 17 bases between. Germline V gene data show CDR1 as SGHTA and CDR2 as FQGNSA. CDR3 nucleotide sequence: TGTGCCAGCAGCTTAGGCCTTGGAGGGTCTTTGGAGCAGTACTTC. As protein: CASSLGLGGSLEQYF.

The chain has TRBV5-4 and TRBJ2-7; tentative D call: TRBD1 (5 bases). There are 13 residues in the CDR3. Trimming removed 4 bases at V and 5 bases at J, with 13 bases between. Germline CDR1 and CDR2: SGHNT and YYREEE (reference sequence). The CDR3 nucleotides are TGTGCCAGCAGCCCCGAAAGGGGTGACGAGCAGTACTTC. Protein product: CASSPERGDEQYF.

The chain combines TRBV2 with TRBJ1-1; a possible D gene is TRBD1 (5 bases). V lost 7 bases to trimming and J lost 4 bases, with 13 bases between them. The CDR3 is 13 residues long. Per germline, CDR1 SNHLY and CDR2 FYNNEI. The chain's CDR3 is CASNPGGSTEAFF. Here the CDR3 DNA reads TGTGCCAGCAACCCGGGGGGGTCCACTGAAGCTTTCTTT. The full variable domain, rest sourced from reference TRBV2 and TRBJ1-1, is EPEVTQTPSHQVTQMGQEVILRCVPISNHLYFYWYRQILGQKVEFLVSFYNNEISEKSEIFDDQFSVERPDGSNFTLKIRSTKLEDSAMYFCASNPGGSTEAFFGQGTRLTVV.

CDR3 amino acids: CASSELGDRRLYGYTF. The CDR3 DNA sequence: TGTGCCAGCAGTGAATTGGGGGACAGGAGGCTCTATGGCTACACCTTC. The chain has TRBV2 and TRBJ1-2; TRBD1 aligns across 8 bases. The germline V gene has CDR1 SNHLY and CDR2 FYNNEI. The length of the CDR3 is 16 residues. Trimming took 2 bases from V and 4 from J; bases not matched to a gene: 9. The full variable domain, rest sourced from reference TRBV2 and TRBJ1-2, is EPEVTQTPSHQVTQMGQEVILRCVPISNHLYFYWYRQILGQKVEFLVSFYNNEISEKSEIFDDQFSVERPDGSNFTLKIRSTKLEDSAMYFCASSELGDRRLYGYTFGSGTRLTVV.